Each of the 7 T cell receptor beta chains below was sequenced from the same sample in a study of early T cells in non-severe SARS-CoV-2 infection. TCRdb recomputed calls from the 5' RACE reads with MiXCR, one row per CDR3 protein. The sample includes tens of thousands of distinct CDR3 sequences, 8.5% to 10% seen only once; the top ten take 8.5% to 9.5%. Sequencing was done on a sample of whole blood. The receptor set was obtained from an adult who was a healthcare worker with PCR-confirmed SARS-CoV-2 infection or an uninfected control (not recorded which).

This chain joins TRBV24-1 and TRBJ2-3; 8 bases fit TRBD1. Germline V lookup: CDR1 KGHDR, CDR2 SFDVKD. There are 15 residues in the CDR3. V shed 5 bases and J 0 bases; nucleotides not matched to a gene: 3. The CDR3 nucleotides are TGTGCCACCAGTGTCGGGACAGGTAGCACAGATACGCAGTATTTT. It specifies CATSVGTGSTDTQYF.

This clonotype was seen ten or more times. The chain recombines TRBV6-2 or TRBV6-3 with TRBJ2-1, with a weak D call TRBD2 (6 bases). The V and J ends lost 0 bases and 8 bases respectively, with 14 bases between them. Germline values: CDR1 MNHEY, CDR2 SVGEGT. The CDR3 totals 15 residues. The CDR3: CASSYSRDSRDEQFF. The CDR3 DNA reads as TGTGCCAGCAGTTACTCGAGGGACTCACGGGATGAGCAGTTCTTC.

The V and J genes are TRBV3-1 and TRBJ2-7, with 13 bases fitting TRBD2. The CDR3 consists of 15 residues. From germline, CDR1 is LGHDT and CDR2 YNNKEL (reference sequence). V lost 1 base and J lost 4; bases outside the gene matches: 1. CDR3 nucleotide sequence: TGTGCCAGCAGCCAAGCGACTAGCGGGAGGTACGAGCAGTACTTC. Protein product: CASSQATSGRYEQYF.

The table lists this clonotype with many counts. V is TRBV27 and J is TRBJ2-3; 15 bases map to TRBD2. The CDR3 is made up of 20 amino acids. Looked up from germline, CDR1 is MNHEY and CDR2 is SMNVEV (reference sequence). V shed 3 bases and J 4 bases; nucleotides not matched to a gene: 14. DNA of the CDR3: TGTGCCAGCAGTTTTCTCGGACTAGCGGGAGGGCCGAGGAAGGCAGATACGCAGTATTTT. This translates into CASSFLGLAGGPRKADTQYF.

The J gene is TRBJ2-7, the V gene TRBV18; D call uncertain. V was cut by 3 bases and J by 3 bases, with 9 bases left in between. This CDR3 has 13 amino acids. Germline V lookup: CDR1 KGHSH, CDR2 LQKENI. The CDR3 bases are TGTGCCAGCTCACCTGGCCAGATCTACGAGCAGTACTTC. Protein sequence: CASSPGQIYEQYF.

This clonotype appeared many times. The DNA of the CDR3 is TGTGCCAGCAGTGAGAACGGCAATTCACCCCTCCACTTT. Amino acid sequence: CASSENGNSPLHF. The chain uses TRBV6-1 and TRBJ1-6; no reliable D call. Germline CDR1 and CDR2: MNHNS and SASEGT. With 3 bases removed from V and 7 bases from J, the gap between germline ends came to 7 bases. The CDR3 has 13 residues.

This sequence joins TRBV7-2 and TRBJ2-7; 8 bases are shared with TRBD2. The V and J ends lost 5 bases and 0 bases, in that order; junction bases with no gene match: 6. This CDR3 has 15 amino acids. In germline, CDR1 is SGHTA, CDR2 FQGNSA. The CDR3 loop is CASSLREGRSYEQYF. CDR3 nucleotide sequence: TGTGCCAGCAGCCTCCGGGAGGGCCGCTCCTACGAGCAGTACTTC.